The rows below give T cell receptor beta chains drawn from one sample of a study of blood T cells in healthy people across ages. TCRdb re-analysed the 5' RACE reads in MiXCR, keeping a single row per CDR3 protein. The data contain 1.5 million or so distinct CDR3 sequences, approximately 43% of them seen just once; the ten biggest clones take up about 4%. The material sequenced was blood. These receptors all stem from a young woman in good health. Each CDR3 is given with its conserved first and last residue. The D gene is left open where the match is weak. Rows give clone size only sometimes, using once, few, many, or a class for an expanded clone.

d_call | clone_size | j_call | v_call | cdr3_aa | cdr3_nt
- | - | TRBJ1-4 | TRBV7-9 | CASSLDGQRLRNEKLFF | TGTGCCAGCAGCTTAGACGGACAGCGACTACGGAATGAAAAACTGTTTTTT
- | - | TRBJ1-2 | TRBV20-1 | CSARIRDGYGYGYTF | TGCAGTGCTAGAATACGGGATGGGTACGGCTATGGCTACACCTTC
- | - | TRBJ2-5 | TRBV3-1 | CASSPLARKTQYF | TGTGCCAGCAGCCCCCTGGCCAGGAAGACCCAGTACTTC
TRBD2 | - | TRBJ2-7 | TRBV12-5 | CASGHSSGGNYEQYF | TGTGCTAGTGGTCACTCTAGCGGGGGGAACTACGAGCAGTACTTC
TRBD2 | - | TRBJ2-7 | TRBV7-9 | CASSRGLAESSYEQYF | TGTGCCAGCAGCCGCGGACTAGCGGAGAGCTCCTACGAGCAGTACTTC
- | - | TRBJ1-1 | TRBV29-1 | CSVVGHSNTEAFF | TGCAGCGTAGTCGGACATTCGAACACTGAAGCTTTCTTT
- | few | TRBJ2-7 | TRBV6-6 | CASSYTSGRGNSYEQYF | TGTGCCAGCAGTTACACCTCTGGGCGGGGCAACTCCTACGAGCAGTACTTC
TRBD1 | - | TRBJ1-5 | TRBV29-1 | CSVRGQLDQPQHF | TGCAGCGTTAGGGGACAGCTCGACCAGCCCCAGCATTTT
- | - | TRBJ2-2 | TRBV6-6 | CASSYSGPNTGELFF | TGTGCCAGCAGTTACTCTGGACCGAACACCGGGGAGCTGTTTTTT
- | - | TRBJ1-3 | TRBV7-2 | CASSPRTSSGNTIYF | TGTGCCAGCAGCCCTCGGACGTCCTCTGGAAACACCATATATTTT
TRBD1 | - | TRBJ2-1 | TRBV12-3/TRBV12-4 | CASSMTGNYNEQFF | TGTGCCAGCAGTATGACAGGGAACTACAATGAGCAGTTCTTC
TRBD2 | few | TRBJ2-3 | TRBV7-3 | CASSLGTSGRAIDTQYF | TGTGCCAGCAGCTTAGGGACTAGCGGGAGGGCCATAGATACGCAGTATTTT
- | - | TRBJ2-1 | TRBV7-2 | CASSLWAVSSYNEQFF | TGTGCCAGCAGCTTATGGGCTGTGAGCTCCTACAATGAGCAGTTCTTC
TRBD1 | few | TRBJ2-7 | TRBV4-3 | CASSRTGGSDHEQYF | TGCGCCAGCAGCCGAACAGGGGGCAGCGACCACGAGCAGTACTTC
- | - | TRBJ2-7 | TRBV7-2 | CASTRALPNEQYF | TGTGCCAGCACCCGCGCTCTCCCTAATGAGCAGTACTTC
TRBD2 | few | TRBJ2-1 | TRBV27 | CASSLEGLAGGNNEQFF | TGTGCCAGCAGTTTAGAGGGACTAGCGGGGGGGAACAATGAGCAGTTCTTC
- | - | TRBJ2-7 | TRBV7-9 | CASSPGGHEQYF | TGTGCCAGCAGTCCCGGCGGCCACGAGCAGTACTTC
- | few | TRBJ2-7 | TRBV20-1 | CSAPDRTSYEQYF | TGCAGTGCTCCCGACAGGACTTCATACGAGCAGTACTTC
TRBD1 | - | TRBJ2-5 | TRBV6-1 | CASGTVLVETQYF | TGTGCCAGCGGGACAGTATTAGTAGAGACCCAGTACTTC
- | few | TRBJ2-3 | TRBV4-1 | CASSQVSLGVSTDTQYF | TGCGCCAGCAGCCAAGTTTCCCTGGGGGTTAGCACAGATACGCAGTATTTT
TRBD2 | - | TRBJ2-7 | TRBV6-6 | CASRALAGYRSYNEQYF | TGTGCCAGCAGGGCACTAGCGGGATATAGGTCTTACAATGAGCAGTACTTC
- | - | TRBJ1-5 | TRBV20-1 | CSARAPRSTYSNQPQHF | TGCAGTGCTAGAGCCCCCAGGTCGACTTATAGCAATCAGCCCCAGCATTTT
- | - | TRBJ2-1 | TRBV4-3 | CASSQRGLANSYNEQFF | TGCGCCAGCAGCCAAAGGGGGCTAGCGAACTCCTACAATGAGCAGTTCTTC
- | - | TRBJ2-7 | TRBV27 | CASSFRSPVYEQYF | TGTGCCAGCAGTTTTCGGTCCCCCGTATACGAGCAGTACTTC
TRBD1 | few | TRBJ2-7 | TRBV3-1 | CASSQVRSAGGSYEQYF | TGTGCCAGCAGCCAAGTCCGAAGCGCAGGGGGCTCCTACGAGCAGTACTTC
- | - | TRBJ2-1 | TRBV2 | CASIKQPPGNERFF | TGTGCCAGCATTAAACAGCCCCCGGGCAATGAGCGGTTCTTC
- | few | TRBJ1-4 | TRBV28 | CASKKLIQGLGNEKLFF | TGTGCCAGCAAAAAATTGATACAGGGATTAGGTAATGAAAAACTGTTTTTT
TRBD2 | few | TRBJ2-5 | TRBV6-5 | CASTLSAGGGETQYF | TGTGCCAGCACCCTTAGTGCGGGAGGAGGGGAGACCCAGTACTTC
- | few | TRBJ2-7 | TRBV20-1 | CSARELLNSYEQYF | TGCAGTGCTAGAGAACTTCTCAACTCCTACGAGCAGTACTTC
- | - | TRBJ1-4 | TRBV29-1 | CSARWGLSAKLFF | TGCAGCGCCCGCTGGGGACTCTCTGCAAAACTGTTTTTT
- | - | TRBJ2-3 | TRBV5-1 | CASTPGYGTDTQYF | TGCGCCAGCACCCCTGGATATGGCACAGATACGCAGTATTTT
- | once | TRBJ1-5 | TRBV6-2/TRBV6-3 | CASTGTFSNQPQHF | TGTGCCAGCACCGGGACATTTAGCAATCAGCCCCAGCATTTT
TRBD1 | - | TRBJ2-7 | TRBV28 | CASSAGQEANEQYF | TGTGCCAGCAGTGCGGGACAGGAGGCCAATGAGCAGTACTTC
- | - | TRBJ2-3 | TRBV7-8 | CASSDAGSGDTQYF | TGTGCCAGCAGTGACGCGGGGAGCGGAGATACGCAGTATTTT
- | - | TRBJ2-4 | TRBV29-1 | CGVRPWDKNIQYF | TGCGGCGTCAGACCCTGGGACAAAAACATTCAGTACTTC
TRBD2 | - | TRBJ2-1 | TRBV4-3 | CASSRGRAGVDEQFF | TGCGCCAGCAGCCGCGGACGAGCGGGAGTGGATGAGCAGTTCTTC
- | many | TRBJ1-1 | TRBV7-2 | CASSVPGKAEAFF | TGTGCCAGCAGCGTACCTGGAAAGGCTGAAGCTTTCTTT
- | - | TRBJ2-1 | TRBV4-3 | CASSQDLGPSVEQFF | TGCGCCAGCAGCCAAGATCTCGGGCCCTCGGTTGAGCAGTTCTTC
TRBD2 | - | TRBJ2-7 | TRBV27 | CASSRAGLAGYNEQYF | TGTGCCAGCAGTCGCGCGGGACTAGCGGGGTACAATGAGCAGTACTTC
- | - | TRBJ1-1 | TRBV29-1 | CSVESSGFKGTEAFF | TGCAGCGTTGAGTCCTCAGGATTTAAGGGCACTGAAGCTTTCTTT
- | - | TRBJ1-1 | TRBV7-6 | CASSPEGTLMNTEAFF | TGTGCCAGCAGCCCAGAAGGGACACTCATGAACACTGAAGCTTTCTTT
TRBD1 | once | TRBJ1-2 | TRBV20-1 | CSARDRGDRGIYGYTF | TGCAGTGCTAGAGATCGGGGGGACAGGGGGATTTATGGCTACACCTTC
TRBD2 | few | TRBJ2-1 | TRBV6-5 | CASSPSRSSGGYNEQFF | TGTGCCAGCAGTCCCTCGCGCTCTAGCGGGGGCTACAATGAGCAGTTCTTC
TRBD2 | few | TRBJ2-7 | TRBV6-1 | CASSEAPGRDYYEQYF | TGTGCCAGCAGTGAAGCACCGGGACGGGACTACTACGAGCAGTACTTC
TRBD1 | - | TRBJ1-4 | TRBV14 | CASSSTGWSRKLFF | TGTGCCAGCAGCTCGACAGGGTGGTCACGAAAACTGTTTTTT
- | - | TRBJ2-7 | TRBV6-6 | CASSYGGQTYEQYF | TGTGCCAGCAGTTACGGCGGACAGACCTACGAGCAGTACTTC
- | few | TRBJ2-1 | TRBV9 | CASSDDLGVVNEQFF | TGTGCCAGCAGCGACGATCTGGGGGTCGTCAATGAGCAGTTCTTC
TRBD2 | - | TRBJ2-2 | TRBV27 | CASSPGLAGVTGELFF | TGTGCCAGCAGCCCGGGACTAGCGGGAGTCACCGGGGAGCTGTTTTTT
TRBD2 | - | TRBJ2-3 | TRBV6-2/TRBV6-3 | CASSPTAGVRDTQYF | TGTGCCAGCAGTCCAACCGCGGGGGTTCGTGATACGCAGTATTTT
TRBD2 | - | TRBJ2-4 | TRBV4-1 | CASSQEGGRGEAKNIQYF | TGCGCCAGCAGCCAAGAGGGAGGGCGGGGGGAGGCCAAAAACATTCAGTACTTC
TRBD1 | many | TRBJ1-2 | TRBV9 | CASSHGQVYGYTF | TGTGCCAGCAGCCACGGACAGGTCTATGGCTACACCTTC
- | - | TRBJ1-6 | TRBV10-3 | CAIRAFGTENSPLHF | TGTGCCATCAGAGCGTTCGGGACGGAGAATTCACCCCTCCACTTT
TRBD2 | - | TRBJ2-7 | TRBV27 | CASSLLSPSGRDNEQYF | TGTGCCAGCAGTTTATTGTCGCCTAGCGGGAGGGACAATGAGCAGTACTTC
- | - | TRBJ2-1 | TRBV2 | CASRKGPARSYNEQFF | TGTGCCAGCAGGAAGGGACCAGCACGAAGCTACAATGAGCAGTTCTTC
- | - | TRBJ2-1 | TRBV4-1 | CASSQEISSILDEQFF | TGCGCCAGCAGCCAAGAGATTAGTAGTATACTTGATGAGCAGTTCTTC
- | few | TRBJ2-3 | TRBV6-2/TRBV6-3 | CASSRDGYTTDTQYF | TGTGCCAGCAGTAGGGACGGCTATACCACAGATACGCAGTATTTT
- | - | TRBJ2-1 | TRBV5-5 | CTSSLGTYNEQFF | TGTACCAGCAGCTTAGGAACCTACAATGAGCAGTTCTTC
- | - | TRBJ2-7 | TRBV3-1 | CASSPNTGIDEQYF | TGTGCCAGCAGCCCAAATACAGGGATTGATGAGCAGTACTTC
- | - | TRBJ1-4 | TRBV4-2 | CASSQGPQATNEKLFF | TGTGCCAGCAGCCAAGGACCACAGGCAACTAATGAAAAACTGTTTTTT